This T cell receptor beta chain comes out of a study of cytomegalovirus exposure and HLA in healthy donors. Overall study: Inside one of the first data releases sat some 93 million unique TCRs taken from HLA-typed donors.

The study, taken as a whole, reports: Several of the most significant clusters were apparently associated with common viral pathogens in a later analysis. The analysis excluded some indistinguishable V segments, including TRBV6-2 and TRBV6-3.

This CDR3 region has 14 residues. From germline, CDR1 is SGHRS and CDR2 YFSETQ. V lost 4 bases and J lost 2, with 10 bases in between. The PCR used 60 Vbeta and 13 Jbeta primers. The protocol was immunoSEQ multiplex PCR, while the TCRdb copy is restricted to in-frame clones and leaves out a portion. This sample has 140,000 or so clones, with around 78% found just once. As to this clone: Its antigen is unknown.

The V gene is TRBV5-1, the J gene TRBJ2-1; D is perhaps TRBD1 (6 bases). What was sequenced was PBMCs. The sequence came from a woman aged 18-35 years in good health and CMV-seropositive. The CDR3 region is CASSHGTTYNEQFF. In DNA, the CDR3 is TGCGCCAGCAGCCACGGGACAACCTACAATGAGCAGTTCTTC.